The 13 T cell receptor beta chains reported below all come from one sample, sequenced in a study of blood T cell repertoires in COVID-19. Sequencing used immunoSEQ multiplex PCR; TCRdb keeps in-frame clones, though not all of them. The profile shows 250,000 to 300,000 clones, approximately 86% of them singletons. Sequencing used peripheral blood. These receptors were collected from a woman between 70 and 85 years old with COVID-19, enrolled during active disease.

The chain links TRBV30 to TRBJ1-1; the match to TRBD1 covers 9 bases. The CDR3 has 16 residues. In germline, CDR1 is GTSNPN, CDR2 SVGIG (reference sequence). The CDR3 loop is CALLQLWGQGNTEAFF. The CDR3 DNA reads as TGTGCGTTACTCCAACTCTGGGGACAGGGGAACACTGAAGCTTTCTTT.

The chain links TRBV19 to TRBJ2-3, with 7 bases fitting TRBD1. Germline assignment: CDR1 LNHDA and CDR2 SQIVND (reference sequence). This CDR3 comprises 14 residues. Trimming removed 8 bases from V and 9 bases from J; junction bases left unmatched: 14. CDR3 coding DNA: TGTGCCAGTGCTCCGGGACAGTCCTGGGGAACGCAGTATTTT. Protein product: CASAPGQSWGTQYF. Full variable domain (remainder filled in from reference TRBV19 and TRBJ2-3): DGGITQSPKYLFRKEGQNVTLSCEQNLNHDAMYWYRQDPGQGLRLIYYSQIVNDFQKGDIAEGYSVSREKKESFPLTVTSAQKNPTAFYLCASAPGQSWGTQYFGPGTRLTVL.

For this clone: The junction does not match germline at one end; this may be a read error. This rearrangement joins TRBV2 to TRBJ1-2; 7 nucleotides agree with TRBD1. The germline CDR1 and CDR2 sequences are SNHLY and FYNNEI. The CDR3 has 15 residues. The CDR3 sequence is CASSGTATRYGGYTF. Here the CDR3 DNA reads TGTGCCAGTAGTGGGACAGCCACCCGCTATGGAGGCTACACCTTC.

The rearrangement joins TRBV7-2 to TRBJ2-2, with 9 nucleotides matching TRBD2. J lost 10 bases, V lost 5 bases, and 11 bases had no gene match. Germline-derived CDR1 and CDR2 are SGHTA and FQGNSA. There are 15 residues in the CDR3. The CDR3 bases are TGTGCCAGCAGCCTCGGGGGTAGCGGGGGAGTGGAGCTGTTTTTT. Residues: CASSLGGSGGVELFF.

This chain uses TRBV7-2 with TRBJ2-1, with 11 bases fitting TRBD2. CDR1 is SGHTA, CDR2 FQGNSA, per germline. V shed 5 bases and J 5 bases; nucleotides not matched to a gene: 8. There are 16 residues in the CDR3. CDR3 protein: CASSPTSGDKNNEQFF. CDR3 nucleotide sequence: TGTGCCAGCAGCCCGACTAGCGGGGACAAAAACAATGAGCAGTTCTTC.

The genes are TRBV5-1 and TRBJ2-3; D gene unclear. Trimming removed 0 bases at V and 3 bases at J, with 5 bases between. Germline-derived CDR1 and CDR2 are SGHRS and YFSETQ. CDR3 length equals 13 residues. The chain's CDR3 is CASSLAPTDTQYF. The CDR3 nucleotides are TGCGCCAGCAGCTTGGCCCCGACAGATACGCAGTATTTT.

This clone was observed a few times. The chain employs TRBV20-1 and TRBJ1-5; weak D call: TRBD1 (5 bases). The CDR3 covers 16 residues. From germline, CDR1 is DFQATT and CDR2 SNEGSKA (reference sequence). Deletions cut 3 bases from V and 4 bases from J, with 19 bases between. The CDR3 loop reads CSASYGAGAKNQPQHF. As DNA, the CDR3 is TGCAGTGCTAGTTACGGGGCGGGAGCCAAGAATCAGCCCCAGCATTTT.

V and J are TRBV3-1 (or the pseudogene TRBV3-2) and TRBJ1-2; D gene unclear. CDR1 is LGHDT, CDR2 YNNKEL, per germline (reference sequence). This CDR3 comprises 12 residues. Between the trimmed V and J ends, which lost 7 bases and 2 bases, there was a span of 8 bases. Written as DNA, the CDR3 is TGTGCCAGCACCGGCGGGAACTATGGCTACACCTTC. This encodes CASTGGNYGYTF.

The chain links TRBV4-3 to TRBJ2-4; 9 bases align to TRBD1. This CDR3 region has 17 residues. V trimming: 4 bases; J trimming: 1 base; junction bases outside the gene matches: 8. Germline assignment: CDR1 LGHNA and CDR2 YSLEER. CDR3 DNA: TGCGCCAGCAGCCTAAGCCGACAGGGGGGGGCCAAAAACATTCAGTACTTC. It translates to CASSLSRQGGAKNIQYF.

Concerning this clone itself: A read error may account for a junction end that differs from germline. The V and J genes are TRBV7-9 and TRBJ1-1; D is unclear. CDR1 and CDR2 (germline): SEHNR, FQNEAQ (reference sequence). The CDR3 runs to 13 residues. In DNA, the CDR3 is TGTGCCAGCAGCGTAGCAGCGGGAACTGAAGCTTTCTTT. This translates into CASSVAAGTEAFF.

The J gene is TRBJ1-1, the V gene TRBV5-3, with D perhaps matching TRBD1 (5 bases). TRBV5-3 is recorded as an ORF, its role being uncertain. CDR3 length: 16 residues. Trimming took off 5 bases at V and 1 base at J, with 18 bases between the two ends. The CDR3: CARSSPSRGSNTEAFF. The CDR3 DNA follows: TGTGCCAGAAGTTCGCCCTCAAGGGGCTCGAACACTGAAGCTTTCTTT.

CDR3 residues: CASRSGATPGELFF. DNA for the CDR3: TGTGCCAGCAGGAGCGGGGCGACTCCCGGGGAGCTGTTTTTT. This chain joins TRBV2 and TRBJ2-2; 7 nucleotides match TRBD2. V trimming: 6 bases; J trimming: 6 bases; junction bases outside the gene matches: 7. Germline V gives CDR1 SNHLY, CDR2 FYNNEI. The CDR3 length is 14 residues.

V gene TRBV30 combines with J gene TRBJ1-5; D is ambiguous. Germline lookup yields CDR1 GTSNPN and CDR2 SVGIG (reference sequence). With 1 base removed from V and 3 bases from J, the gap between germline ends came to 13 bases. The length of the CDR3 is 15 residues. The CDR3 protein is CAWSGTRGFNQPQHF. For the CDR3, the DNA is TGTGCCTGGAGTGGGACTAGAGGGTTCAATCAGCCCCAGCATTTT.